These 18 T cell receptor beta chains were sequenced from one sample in a study of response to subunit inactivated influenza vaccine. Each CDR3 protein gets one entry after TCRdb re-called the RT-PCR reads with MiXCR. The sample consists of some 850,000 distinct CDR3 sequences, approximately 17% of them appearing once. The specimen comprised PBMCs from blood, sampled about 5 days after vaccination. These receptors all come from a man aged 50 or older who received an inactivated influenza vaccine.

A few counts support this clonotype. The chain uses TRBV20-1 and TRBJ1-4, with TRBD1 matching over 7 bases. V lost 0 bases and J lost 7; bases outside the gene matches: 8. Per the germline V gene, CDR1 is DFQATT and CDR2 is SNEGSKA (reference sequence). The CDR3 loop spans 15 amino acids. The CDR3 reads CSARDLGTGVEKLFF. In DNA form, the CDR3 reads TGCAGTGCTAGAGATCTCGGCACAGGGGTTGAAAAACTGTTTTTT.

The CDR3 sequence is CASSQKGQQFF. CDR3 in DNA: TGCGCCAGCAGCCAAAAGGGGCAGCAGTTTTTT. The V call is TRBV4-1, the J call TRBJ1-4; maybe TRBD1 (5 bases). Germline V gene data show CDR1 as MGHRA and CDR2 as YSYEKL. Trimming removed 2 bases at V and 16 bases at J, with 11 bases between. The CDR3 has 11 amino acids.

Notes on this clonotype: A much larger clone lies one base from this, so it may be a read error. The gene calls are TRBV20-1 and TRBJ2-3; D uncertain. V lost 6 bases, J lost 1 base, and 17 bases lay in between. The CDR3 totals 15 residues. Germline values: CDR1 DFQATT, CDR2 SNEGSKA (reference sequence). For the CDR3, the DNA is TGCAGTGCCACGTCCGTGAGACGGGGCACAGATACGCAGTATTTT. Its protein product is CSATSVRRGTDTQYF.

This clonotype was seen a few times. The chain combines TRBV5-1 with TRBJ2-1; TRBD2 aligns across 9 bases. The CDR3 contains 15 residues. Germline lookup yields CDR1 SGHRS and CDR2 YFSETQ. Germline trimming cut 1 base from V and 5 bases from J; bases unmatched to any gene: 4. CDR3: CASSLSTSGHNEQFF. DNA of the CDR3: TGCGCCAGCAGCTTGTCGACTAGCGGCCACAATGAGCAGTTCTTC.

The chain links TRBV6-1 to TRBJ2-4, with D possibly being TRBD1 (6 bases). Trimming stripped 3 bases from V and 0 bases from J, with 9 bases between. The CDR3 spans 15 residues. Germline CDR1 is MNHNS and CDR2 is SASEGT. The CDR3 DNA follows: TGTGCCAGCAGTGAGCAGGGGATAGCCAAAAACATTCAGTACTTC. This encodes CASSEQGIAKNIQYF.

This clonotype was seen only a few times. The chain combines TRBV10-3 with TRBJ2-5; D is perhaps TRBD1 (5 bases). Germline CDR1 ENHRY, CDR2 SYGVKD. CDR3 length equals 13 residues. V dropped 1 base and J dropped 7 bases, with 10 bases sitting between them. CDR3 in amino acids: CAISEFREATQYF. Written as DNA, the CDR3 is TGTGCCATCAGTGAGTTCAGGGAAGCGACCCAGTACTTC.

The chain links TRBV20-1 to TRBJ2-5, with D perhaps TRBD2 (7 bases). This CDR3 contains 15 residues. The germline V gene has CDR1 DFQATT and CDR2 SNEGSKA (reference sequence). V was cut by 4 bases and J by 1 base, with 16 bases left in between. The CDR3 DNA is TGCAGTGCTATTTTTGCGCGGGGGCCCCAAGAGACCCAGTACTTC. Encoded protein: CSAIFARGPQETQYF.

The chain combines TRBV7-2 with TRBJ1-1; 9 bases are shared with TRBD1. The CDR3 totals 12 residues. CDR1 SGHTA and CDR2 FQGNSA come from the germline V gene. The junction had 5 bases not matched to a gene; V was cut back by 5 bases and J by 10 bases. The CDR3 region has the DNA TGTGCCAGCAGCGGAAGACAGGGGGGAGCTTTCTTT. Translated, it gives CASSGRQGGAFF.

Only a few counts were recorded for this clonotype. The gene calls are TRBV9 and TRBJ1-2; 8 nucleotides match TRBD1. Germline CDR1 SGDLS, CDR2 YYNGEE. V shed 0 bases, J shed 8 bases, and the junction held 3 bases outside the gene matches. The CDR3 is 13 amino acids. Written as DNA, the CDR3 is TGTGCCAGCAGCGTAGAGACAGGGGTCGGCTACACCTTC. Residues: CASSVETGVGYTF.

This clonotype was seen more than once but under ten times. The V gene is TRBV5-1, the J gene TRBJ2-1; the D is unclear. V was shortened by 4 bases and J by 8 bases, with 13 bases between the two germline ends. This CDR3 spans 13 amino acids. Germline-derived CDR1 and CDR2 are SGHRS and YFSETQ. In DNA, the CDR3 is TGCGCCAGCAGCACCCTAAGGGCCCATGAGCAGTTCTTC. Encoded protein: CASSTLRAHEQFF.

The chain is built from TRBV6-2 or TRBV6-3 and TRBJ2-2; D call uncertain. Trimming stripped 1 base from V and 2 bases from J, with 8 bases between. Germline V lookup: CDR1 MNHEY, CDR2 SVGEGT. CDR3 length: 15 amino acids. The CDR3 region is CASSYYRPNTGELFF. The CDR3 nucleotides are TGTGCCAGCAGTTACTATAGGCCAAACACCGGGGAGCTGTTTTTT.

This clonotype was seen a few times. The V and J genes are TRBV7-8 and TRBJ1-1; 8 positions agree with TRBD1. Per germline, CDR1 SGHVS and CDR2 FQNEAQ. J gave up 5 bases and V 5 bases, and 7 bases lay outside the gene matches. The CDR3 consists of 14 residues. The CDR3 spells CASSKPGGWTEAFF. The CDR3 coding sequence is TGTGCCAGCAGCAAACCAGGGGGCTGGACTGAAGCTTTCTTT.

This chain connects TRBV2 to TRBJ1-4; D gene ambiguous. The CDR3 extends over 15 amino acids. Trimming removed 6 bases at V and 7 bases at J, with 18 bases between. CDR1 SNHLY and CDR2 FYNNEI come from the germline V gene. The CDR3 DNA is TGTGCCAGCAGCAATAGGGCAGTCCGTGGTGAAAAACTGTTTTTT. This sequence encodes CASSNRAVRGEKLFF. The variable domain in full, completed from reference TRBV2 and TRBJ1-4, reads EPEVTQTPSHQVTQMGQEVILRCVPISNHLYFYWYRQILGQKVEFLVSFYNNEISEKSEIFDDQFSVERPDGSNFTLKIRSTKLEDSAMYFCASSNRAVRGEKLFFGSGTQLSVL.

The chain uses TRBV6-2 or TRBV6-3 and TRBJ1-4; 11 bases agree with TRBD1. CDR3 length equals 15 residues. The germline CDR1 and CDR2 sequences are MNHEY and SVGEGT. V lost 8 bases to trimming and J lost 5 bases; unmatched junction nucleotides: 7. CDR3 coding DNA: TGTGCCAGCGGAACATGGACAGGGGGCAATGAAAAACTGTTTTTT. The encoded protein is CASGTWTGGNEKLFF.

CDR3 sequence reads: CSASPDRRAEAFF. The CDR3 nucleotides are TGCAGTGCTAGCCCCGACAGGCGCGCTGAAGCTTTCTTT. This chain uses TRBV20-1 with TRBJ1-1; D may be TRBD1 (6 bases). The CDR3 covers 13 residues. Germline CDR1 and CDR2: DFQATT and SNEGSKA (reference sequence). Trimming left V 3 bases short and J 6 bases short, with 14 bases between.

The chain carries TRBV5-1 and TRBJ1-4; D not resolved. Deletions cut 3 bases from V and 4 bases from J, with 10 bases between. The germline V gene has CDR1 SGHRS and CDR2 YFSETQ. This CDR3 region has 14 residues. CDR3 nucleotide sequence: TGCGCCAGCAGCTCCGGTATGATTAATGAAAAACTGTTTTTT. This gives the protein CASSSGMINEKLFF. The variable domain in full, with the rest retrieved from reference TRBV5-1 and TRBJ1-4, is KAGVTQTPRYLIKTRGQQVTLSCSPISGHRSVSWYQQTPGQGLQFLFEYFSETQRNKGNFPGRFSGRQFSNSRSEMNVSTLELGDSALYLCASSSGMINEKLFFGSGTQLSVL.

This clonotype turned up a few times. This chain joins TRBV7-2 and TRBJ2-7; 7 nucleotides agree with TRBD1. The V gene's germline CDR1 is SGHTA and CDR2 FQGNSA. The ends lost 5 bases at V and 4 bases at J; junction bases unmatched: 8. The CDR3 extends over 14 amino acids. The CDR3 nucleotides are TGTGCCAGCAGCCTAGGACAGGTAGTGTACGAGCAGTACTTC. This gives the protein CASSLGQVVYEQYF.

In this sample, this clonotype turned up a few times. The chain has TRBV20-1 and TRBJ2-5; the D is unclear. Germline V gives CDR1 DFQATT, CDR2 SNEGSKA (reference sequence). There are 15 residues in the CDR3. V was pared by 3 bases and J by 1 base, with 15 bases between. The CDR3 here is CSARWPTSIQETQYF. Written as DNA, the CDR3 is TGCAGTGCTAGGTGGCCCACTTCCATCCAAGAGACCCAGTACTTC.